This T cell receptor beta chain was sequenced during a study of cytomegalovirus exposure and HLA in healthy donors. Study in general: Counted in an early data release were 75 million to 85 million unique TCRs from HLA-typed donors.

The primer mix had 60 Vbeta and 13 Jbeta primers. Only in-frame clones appear in the TCRdb table, and some are missing; sequencing was by immunoSEQ multiplex PCR. The sample totals 95,000 to 150,000 clones; its top ten clones hold 2.5% to 3%. The CDR3 contains 16 residues. From germline, CDR1 is MGHRA and CDR2 YSYEKL. The V gene lost 0 bases and the J gene lost 5 bases, with 16 bases spanning the gap. Study-level points and caveats: While the bulk of TCR sequences proved rare, some public TCRs turned up in many donors. The availability of immune exposure information extended only to CMV serostatus.

A word on this clone: The antigen is not known.

The chain has TRBV4-1 and TRBJ1-1, with D unresolved. Source material: PBMCs. This TCR derives from a man aged 25 to 40 in good health and CMV-seronegative. CDR3 in DNA: TGCGCCAGCAGCCAAGATTGGTCTTTTAGGGAGACTGAAGCTTTCTTT. Translating it yields CASSQDWSFRETEAFF.